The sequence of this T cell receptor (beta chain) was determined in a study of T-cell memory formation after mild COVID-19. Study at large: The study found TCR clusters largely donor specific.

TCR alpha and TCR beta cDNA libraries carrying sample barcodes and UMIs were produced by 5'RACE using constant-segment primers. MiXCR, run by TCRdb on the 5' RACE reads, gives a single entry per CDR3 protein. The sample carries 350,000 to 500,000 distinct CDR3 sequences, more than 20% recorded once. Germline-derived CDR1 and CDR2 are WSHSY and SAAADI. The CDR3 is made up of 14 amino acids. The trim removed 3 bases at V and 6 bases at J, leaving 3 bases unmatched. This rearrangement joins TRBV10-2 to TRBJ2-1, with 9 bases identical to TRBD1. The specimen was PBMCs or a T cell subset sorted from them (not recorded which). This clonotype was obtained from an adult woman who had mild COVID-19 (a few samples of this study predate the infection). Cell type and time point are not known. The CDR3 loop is CASSEQGAPNEQFF. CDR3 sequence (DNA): TGCGCCAGCAGTGAACAGGGGGCTCCCAATGAGCAGTTCTTC.